Presented here are 3 T cell receptor beta chains from one specimen sequenced in a study of T-cell reconstitution after alpha-beta-depleted transplantation in children. During its preparation, the TCRbeta library received unique molecular identifiers. In TCRdb, the PCR reads were re-called with MiXCR into one record per CDR3 protein. The sample contains some 500,000 distinct CDR3 sequences, around 16% of which appear only once. This specimen was PBMCs from the stem cell graft donor, taken from the stem cell graft. These receptors all stem from a human donor who donated a stem cell graft to a child with acute lymphoblastic leukemia.

In the case of this clonotype: One end of the junction varies from germline; a read error may be responsible. V usage is TRBV7-6 and J usage is TRBJ1-1; D perhaps matches TRBD1 (5 bases). Per germline, CDR1 SGHVS and CDR2 FNYEAQ. CDR3 length: 16 amino acids. This CDR3 reads CASSLGQGMANAEAFF. The CDR3, as DNA: TGTGCCAGCAGCTTAGGCCAGGGAATGGCGAACGCTGAAGCTTTCTTT.

CDR3 sequence: CASSVGGGEQFF. CDR3 nucleotide sequence: TGTGCCAGCAGCGTAGGAGGAGGAGAGCAGTTCTTC. The J gene is TRBJ2-1, the V gene TRBV9; D possibly corresponds to TRBD2 (5 bases). V was cut by 0 bases and J by 10 bases, with 8 bases left in between. CDR1 and CDR2 (germline): SGDLS, YYNGEE. CDR3 size: 12 residues.

The V gene is TRBV25-1, the J gene TRBJ2-7; D call uncertain. Trimming took off 6 bases at V and 3 bases at J, with 18 bases between the two ends. CDR3 length: 15 residues. Germline lookup yields CDR1 MGHDK and CDR2 SYGVNS. The DNA of the CDR3 is TGTGCCAGCAGCTCCTCATCGAGTCCGTTCTACGAGCAGTACTTC. This codes for CASSSSSSPFYEQYF.